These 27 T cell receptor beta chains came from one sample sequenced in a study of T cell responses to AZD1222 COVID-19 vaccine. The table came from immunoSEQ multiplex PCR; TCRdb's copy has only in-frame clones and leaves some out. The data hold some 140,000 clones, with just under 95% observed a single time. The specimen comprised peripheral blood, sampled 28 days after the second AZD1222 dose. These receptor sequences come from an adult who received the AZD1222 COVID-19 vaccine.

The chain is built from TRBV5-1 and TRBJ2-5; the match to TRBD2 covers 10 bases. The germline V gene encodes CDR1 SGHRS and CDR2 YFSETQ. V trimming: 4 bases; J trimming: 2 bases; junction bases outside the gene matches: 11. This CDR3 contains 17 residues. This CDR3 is CASSRYSAGGIQETQYF. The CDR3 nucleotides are TGCGCCAGCAGCCGGTACTCAGCGGGGGGGATACAAGAGACCCAGTACTTC.

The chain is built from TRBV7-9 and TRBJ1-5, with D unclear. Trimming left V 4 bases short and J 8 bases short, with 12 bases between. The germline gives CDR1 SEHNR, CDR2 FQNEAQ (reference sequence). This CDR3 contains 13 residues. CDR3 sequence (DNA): TGTGCCAGCAGCTCCACTCAGGTGGAGCCCCAGCATTTT. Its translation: CASSSTQVEPQHF.

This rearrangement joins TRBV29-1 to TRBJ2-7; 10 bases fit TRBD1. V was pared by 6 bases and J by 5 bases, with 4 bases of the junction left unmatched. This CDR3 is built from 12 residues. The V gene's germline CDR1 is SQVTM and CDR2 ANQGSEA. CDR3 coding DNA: TGCAGCGTATTAGGACAGGGGGACGAGCAGTACTTC. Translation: CSVLGQGDEQYF.

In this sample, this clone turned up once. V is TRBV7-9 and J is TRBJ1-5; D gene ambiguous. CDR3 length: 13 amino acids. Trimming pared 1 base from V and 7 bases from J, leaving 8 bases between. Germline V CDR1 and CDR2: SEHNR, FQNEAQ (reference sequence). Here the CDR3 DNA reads TGTGCCAGCAGCTTAGGGGTTTGGCAGCCCCAGCATTTT. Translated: CASSLGVWQPQHF.

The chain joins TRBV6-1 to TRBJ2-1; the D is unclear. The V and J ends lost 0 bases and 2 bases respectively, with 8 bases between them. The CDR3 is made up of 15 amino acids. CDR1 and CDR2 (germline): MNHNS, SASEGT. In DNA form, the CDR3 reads TGTGCCAGCAGTGAAGCGCCAGAGCCCTACAATGAGCAGTTCTTC. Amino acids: CASSEAPEPYNEQFF.

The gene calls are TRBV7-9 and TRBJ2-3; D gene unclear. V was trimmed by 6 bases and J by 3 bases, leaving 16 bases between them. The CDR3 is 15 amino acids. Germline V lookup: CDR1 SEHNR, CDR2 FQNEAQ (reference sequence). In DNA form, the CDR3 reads TGTGCCAGCAGAGGCCCCGGGCAGAGGACAGATACGCAGTATTTT. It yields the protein CASRGPGQRTDTQYF.

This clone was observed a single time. The CDR3 here is CASSELAKQPQHF. CDR3 DNA: TGTGCCAGCAGTGAGTTGGCGAAGCAGCCCCAGCATTTT. The chain employs TRBV6-1 and TRBJ1-5; no clear D gene. Germline loops: CDR1 MNHNS, CDR2 SASEGT. The length of the CDR3 is 13 residues. The V gene lost 3 bases and the J gene lost 7 bases, with 10 bases spanning the gap.

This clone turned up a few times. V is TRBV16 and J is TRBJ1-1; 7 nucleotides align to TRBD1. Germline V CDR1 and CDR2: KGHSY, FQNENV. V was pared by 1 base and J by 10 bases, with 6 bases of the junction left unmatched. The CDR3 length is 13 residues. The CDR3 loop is CASSQLGQPRAFF. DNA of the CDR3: TGTGCCAGCAGCCAATTGGGACAGCCCCGAGCTTTCTTT.

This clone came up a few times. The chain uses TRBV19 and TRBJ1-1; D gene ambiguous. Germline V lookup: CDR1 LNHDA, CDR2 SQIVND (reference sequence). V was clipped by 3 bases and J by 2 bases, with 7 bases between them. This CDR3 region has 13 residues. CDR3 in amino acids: CASSIGSNTEAFF. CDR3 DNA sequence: TGTGCCAGTAGTATTGGGTCCAACACTGAAGCTTTCTTT.

This CDR3 reads CASSLPGRAAFF. The CDR3, as DNA: TGTGCCAGCAGCCTTCCAGGGCGGGCAGCTTTCTTT. The chain combines TRBV7-3 with TRBJ1-1; D is perhaps TRBD1 (5 bases). V shed 5 bases and J shed 10 bases, with 14 bases lying between them. This CDR3 comprises 12 residues. Germline CDR1 reads SGHTA; CDR2 reads FQGTGA.

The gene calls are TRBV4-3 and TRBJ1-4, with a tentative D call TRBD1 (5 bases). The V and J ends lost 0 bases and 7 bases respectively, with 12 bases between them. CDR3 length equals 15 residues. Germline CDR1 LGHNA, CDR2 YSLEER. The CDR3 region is CASSQDGGYVEKLFF. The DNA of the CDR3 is TGCGCCAGCAGCCAAGATGGGGGGTATGTTGAAAAACTGTTTTTT.

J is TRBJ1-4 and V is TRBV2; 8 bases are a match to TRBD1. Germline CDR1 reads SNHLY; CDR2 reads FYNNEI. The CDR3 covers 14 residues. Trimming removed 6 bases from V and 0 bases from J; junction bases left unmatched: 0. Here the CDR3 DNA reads TGTGCCAGCAGGGACAGGGCAACTAATGAAAAACTGTTTTTT. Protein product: CASRDRATNEKLFF.

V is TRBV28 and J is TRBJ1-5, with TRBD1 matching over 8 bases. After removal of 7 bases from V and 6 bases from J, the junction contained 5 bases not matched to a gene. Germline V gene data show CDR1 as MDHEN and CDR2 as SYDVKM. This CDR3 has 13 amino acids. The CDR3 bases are TGTGCCAGCATACAGGGGGGGAGTCAGCCCCAGCATTTT. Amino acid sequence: CASIQGGSQPQHF.

As DNA, the CDR3 is TGTGCCAGCAGCTTAGTTGTAGGACTATCCACAGATACGCAGTATTTT. Translated, it gives CASSLVVGLSTDTQYF. J is TRBJ2-3 and V is TRBV7-2, with D perhaps TRBD2 (6 bases). CDR1 SGHTA and CDR2 FQGNSA come from the germline V gene. This CDR3 is 16 amino acids long. V dropped 1 base and J dropped 2 bases, with 13 bases sitting between them.

The CDR3 DNA reads as TGTGCCAGCAGTTTATCCCACACGTTCTACGAGCAGTACTTC. Protein: CASSLSHTFYEQYF. V is TRBV27 and J is TRBJ2-7; no definite D call. The germline V gene has CDR1 MNHEY and CDR2 SMNVEV (reference sequence). The CDR3 sequence is 14 residues long. Trimming cost V 0 bases and J 3 bases, with 9 bases left between them.

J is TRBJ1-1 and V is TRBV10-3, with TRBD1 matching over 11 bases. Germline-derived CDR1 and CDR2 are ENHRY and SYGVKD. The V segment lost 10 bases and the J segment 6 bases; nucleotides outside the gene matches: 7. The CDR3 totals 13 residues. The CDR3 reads CATGQGAIPEAFF. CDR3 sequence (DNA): TGTGCCACAGGACAGGGGGCGATACCTGAAGCTTTCTTT.

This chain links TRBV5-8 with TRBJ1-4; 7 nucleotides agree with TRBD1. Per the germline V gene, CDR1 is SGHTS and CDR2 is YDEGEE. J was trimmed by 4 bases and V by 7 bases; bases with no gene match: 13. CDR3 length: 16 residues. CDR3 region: CASALYRGSFNEKLFF. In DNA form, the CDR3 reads TGTGCCAGCGCCTTATACAGGGGCTCGTTTAATGAAAAACTGTTTTTT. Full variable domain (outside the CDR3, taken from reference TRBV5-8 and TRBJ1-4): EAGVTQSPTHLIKTRGQQATLRCSPISGHTSVYWYQQALGLGLQFLLWYDEGEERNRGNFPPRFSGRQFPNYSSELNVNALELEDSALYLCASALYRGSFNEKLFFGSGTQLSVL.

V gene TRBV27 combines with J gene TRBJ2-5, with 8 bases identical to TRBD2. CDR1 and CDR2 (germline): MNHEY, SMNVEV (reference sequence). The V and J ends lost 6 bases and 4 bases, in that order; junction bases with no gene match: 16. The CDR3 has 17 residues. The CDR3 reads CASRIPFRGGVRETQYF. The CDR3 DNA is TGTGCCAGCAGGATACCGTTCCGGGGGGGAGTAAGAGAGACCCAGTACTTC.

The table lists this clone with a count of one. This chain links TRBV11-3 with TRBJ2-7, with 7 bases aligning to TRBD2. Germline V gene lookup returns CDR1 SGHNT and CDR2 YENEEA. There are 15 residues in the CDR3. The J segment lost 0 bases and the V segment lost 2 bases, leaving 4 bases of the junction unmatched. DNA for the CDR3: TGTGCCAGCAGCTTAATGGGGGGGAGCTCCTACGAGCAGTACTTC. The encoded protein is CASSLMGGSSYEQYF.

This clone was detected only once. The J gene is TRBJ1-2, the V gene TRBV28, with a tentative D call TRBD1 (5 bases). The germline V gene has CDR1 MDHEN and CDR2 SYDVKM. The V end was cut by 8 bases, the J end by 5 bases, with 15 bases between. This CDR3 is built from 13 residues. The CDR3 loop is CASGGNPGYGYTF. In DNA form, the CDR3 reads TGTGCCAGCGGGGGAAACCCAGGGTATGGCTACACCTTC.

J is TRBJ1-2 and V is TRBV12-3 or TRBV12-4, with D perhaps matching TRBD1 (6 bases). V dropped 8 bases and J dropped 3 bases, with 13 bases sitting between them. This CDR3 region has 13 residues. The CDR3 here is CASSFGGHYGYTF. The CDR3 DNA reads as TGTGCCAGCTCCTTCGGGGGGCACTATGGCTACACCTTC.

The CDR3 DNA follows: TGTGCCTGGAGTGCGGGCAGGGACCATTATGGCTACACCTTC. Its translation is CAWSAGRDHYGYTF. The rearrangement uses TRBV30 and TRBJ1-2; a weak D match, TRBD1 (5 bases). The CDR3 sequence is 14 residues long. Germline V gene sequence: CDR1 GTSNPN, CDR2 SVGIG (reference sequence). V was shortened by 1 base and J by 5 bases, with 14 bases between the two germline ends.

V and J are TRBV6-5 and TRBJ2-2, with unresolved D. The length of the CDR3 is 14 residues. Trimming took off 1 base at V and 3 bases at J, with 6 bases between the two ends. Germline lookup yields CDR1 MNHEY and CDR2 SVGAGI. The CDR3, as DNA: TGTGCCAGCAGTTACTTTCCGGACACCGGGGAGCTGTTTTTT. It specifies CASSYFPDTGELFF.

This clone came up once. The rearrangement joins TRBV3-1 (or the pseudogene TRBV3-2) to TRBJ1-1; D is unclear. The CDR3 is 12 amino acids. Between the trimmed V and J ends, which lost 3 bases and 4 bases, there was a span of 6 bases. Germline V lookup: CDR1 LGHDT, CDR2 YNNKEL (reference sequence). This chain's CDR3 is CASSQVGTEAFF. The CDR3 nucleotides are TGTGCCAGCAGCCAGGTGGGCACTGAAGCTTTCTTT.

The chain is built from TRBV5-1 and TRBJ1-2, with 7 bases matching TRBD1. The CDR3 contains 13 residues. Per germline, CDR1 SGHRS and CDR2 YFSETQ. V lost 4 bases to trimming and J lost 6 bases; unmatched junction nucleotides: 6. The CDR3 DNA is TGCGCCAGCAGCGGAGGACAGGAGGATGGCTACACCTTC. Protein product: CASSGGQEDGYTF.

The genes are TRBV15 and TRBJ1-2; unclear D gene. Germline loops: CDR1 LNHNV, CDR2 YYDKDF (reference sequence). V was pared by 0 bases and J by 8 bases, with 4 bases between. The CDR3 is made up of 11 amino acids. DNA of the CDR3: TGTGCCACCAGCAGAGATAAGGGCTACACCTTC. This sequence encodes CATSRDKGYTF.

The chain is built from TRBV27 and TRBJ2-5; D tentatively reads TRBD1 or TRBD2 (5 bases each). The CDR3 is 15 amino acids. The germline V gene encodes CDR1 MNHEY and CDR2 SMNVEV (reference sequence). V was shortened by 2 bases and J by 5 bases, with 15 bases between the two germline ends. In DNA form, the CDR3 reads TGTGCCAGCAGTTTAGAAGGCCCGAGGGGCGAGACCCAGTACTTC. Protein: CASSLEGPRGETQYF.